This T cell receptor beta chain is drawn from a study of cytomegalovirus exposure and HLA in healthy donors. The PCR contained 60 Vbeta and 13 Jbeta primers. Profiling relied on immunoSEQ multiplex PCR, and the TCRdb table lists in-frame clones only, not all of them. The repertoire holds about 120,000 clones, more than 65% seen once, with roughly 4% in the top ten. On this clone: Antigen specificity is unknown.

General study results and limits: Later analysis associated a missense DCLRE1C variant with TCR beta V- and J-gene trimming. CMV serostatus was the only recorded immune exposure for donors. An analysis that came later showed most CMV-associated TCR beta chains appearing HLA-restricted.

The material sequenced was PBMCs. The clonotype comes from a man between 18 and 29 years old in good health and CMV-seropositive.

Here the CDR3 reads CASSESGVGELFF. The CDR3, as DNA: TGTGCCAGCAGTGAATCGGGGGTCGGGGAGCTGTTTTTT. This chain joins TRBV6-1 and TRBJ2-2, with TRBD2 as a possible D gene (6 bases). This CDR3 is built from 13 residues. The germline gives CDR1 MNHNS, CDR2 SASEGT. Trimming took 2 bases from V and 7 from J, leaving 8 bases between them.